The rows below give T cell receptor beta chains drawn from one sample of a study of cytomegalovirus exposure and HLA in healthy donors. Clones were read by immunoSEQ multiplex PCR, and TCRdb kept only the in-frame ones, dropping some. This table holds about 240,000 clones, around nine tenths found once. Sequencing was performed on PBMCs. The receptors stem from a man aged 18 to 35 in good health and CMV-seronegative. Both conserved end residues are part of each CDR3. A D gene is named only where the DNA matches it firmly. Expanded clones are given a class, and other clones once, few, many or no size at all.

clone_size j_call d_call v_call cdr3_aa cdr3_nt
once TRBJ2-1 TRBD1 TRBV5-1 CASTTGGIYNEQFF TGCGCCAGCACGACAGGGGGGATCTACAATGAGCAGTTCTTC
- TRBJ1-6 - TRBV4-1 CASSQPGHKNSPLHF TGCGCCAGCAGCCAACCGGGACACAAGAATTCACCCCTCCACTTT
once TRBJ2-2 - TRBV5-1 CASSFGGTGELFF TGCGCCAGCAGCTTCGGGGGTACCGGGGAGCTGTTTTTT
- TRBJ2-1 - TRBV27 CASSLLAQSSYNEQFF TGTGCCAGCAGTTTATTGGCACAGAGCTCCTACAATGAGCAGTTCTTC
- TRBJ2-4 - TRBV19 CASSLDRNIQYF TGTGCCAGTAGTCTCGACAGGAACATTCAGTACTTC
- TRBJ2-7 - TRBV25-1 CASRLGSSYEQYF TGTGCCAGCCGCCTTGGGAGCTCCTACGAGCAGTACTTC
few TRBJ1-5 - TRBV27 CASRAGGNQPQHF TGTGCTTCGCGGGCAGGCGGCAATCAGCCCCAGCATTTT
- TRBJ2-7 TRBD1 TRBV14 CASSRTGETYEQYF TGTGCCAGCAGTAGGACAGGGGAGACCTACGAGCAGTACTTC
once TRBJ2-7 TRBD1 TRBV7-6 CASSLGTGGGEQYF TGTGCCAGCAGCCTGGGGACAGGGGGAGGTGAGCAGTACTTC
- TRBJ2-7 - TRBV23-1 CASSQLPLGGYEQYF TGCGCCAGCAGTCAATTACCATTAGGAGGCTACGAGCAGTACTTC
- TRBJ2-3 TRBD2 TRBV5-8 CASSLGTSGGADTQYF TGTGCCAGCAGCTTGGGTACTAGCGGGGGGGCAGATACGCAGTATTTT
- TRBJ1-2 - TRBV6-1 CASKDTLNYGYTF TGTGCCAGCAAAGACACCCTCAACTATGGCTACACCTTC
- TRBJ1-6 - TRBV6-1 CASREEGGLGNSPLHF TGTGCCAGCAGGGAAGAGGGGGGGCTCGGGAATTCACCCCTCCACTTT
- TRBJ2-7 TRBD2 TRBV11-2 CASSFHSRAGGTYEQYF TGTGCCAGCAGCTTTCATTCCCGAGCGGGGGGCACCTACGAGCAGTACTTC
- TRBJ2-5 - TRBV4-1 CASSLGYQETQYF TGCGCCAGCAGCCTCGGGTACCAAGAGACCCAGTACTTC
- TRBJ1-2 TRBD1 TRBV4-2 CASSQDPGQGGNNYGYTF TGTGCCAGCAGCCAAGACCCGGGACAGGGCGGTAATAACTATGGCTACACCTTC
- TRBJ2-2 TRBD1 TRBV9 CASSASEDRGGAGELFF TGTGCCAGCAGCGCGAGTGAGGACAGGGGAGGAGCCGGGGAGCTGTTTTTT
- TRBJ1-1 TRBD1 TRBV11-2 CASSPGQGRITEAFF TGTGCCAGCAGCCCGGGACAGGGGAGGATCACTGAAGCTTTCTTT
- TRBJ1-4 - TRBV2 CASSDEGPGIGEKLFF TGTGCCAGCAGTGACGAGGGTCCGGGGATAGGAGAAAAACTGTTTTTT
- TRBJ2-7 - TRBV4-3 CASSQDYRGNYEQYF TGCGCCAGCAGCCAAGATTATCGCGGGAACTACGAGCAGTACTTC
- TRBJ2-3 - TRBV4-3 CASSSLLYGVADTQYF TGCGCCAGCAGCTCTCTACTATACGGGGTGGCAGATACGCAGTATTTT
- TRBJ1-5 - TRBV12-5 CASGFTGFVSNQPQHF TGTGCTAGTGGTTTTACAGGTTTTGTGAGCAATCAGCCCCAGCATTTT
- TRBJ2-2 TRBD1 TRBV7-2 CASSLPQGAIGELFF TGTGCCAGCAGCTTACCACAGGGGGCAATCGGGGAGCTGTTTTTT
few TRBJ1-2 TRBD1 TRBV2 CASHRGNYGYTF TGTGCCAGCCACAGGGGTAACTATGGCTACACCTTC
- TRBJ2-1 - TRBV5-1 CASSLNFDDEQFF TGCGCCAGCAGCTTAAACTTCGATGATGAGCAGTTCTTC
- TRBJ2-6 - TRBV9 CASSVVGSRLPSGANVLTF TGTGCCAGCAGCGTAGTCGGGTCGAGGTTACCCTCTGGGGCCAACGTCCTGACTTTC
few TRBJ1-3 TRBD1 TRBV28 CASSSGGAGNTIYF TGTGCCAGCAGTTCAGGGGGCGCTGGAAACACCATATATTTT
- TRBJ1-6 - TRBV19 CASSGEQGTSPLHF TGTGCCAGTAGTGGGGAACAGGGAACTTCACCCCTCCACTTT
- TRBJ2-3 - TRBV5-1 CASTGLQNSGDTQYF TGCGCCAGCACTGGGTTACAGAATTCTGGAGATACGCAGTATTTT
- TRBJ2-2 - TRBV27 CASSLAGALVTGELFF TGTGCCAGCAGTTTAGCGGGGGCCCTGGTGACCGGGGAGCTGTTTTTT
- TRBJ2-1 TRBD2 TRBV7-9 CASSASGTSGFGEQFF TGTGCCAGCAGCGCATCCGGGACTAGCGGGTTTGGGGAGCAGTTCTTC
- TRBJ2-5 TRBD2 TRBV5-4 CASLNQTGGVKTQYF TGTGCCAGCCTCAATCAAACCGGGGGGGTGAAGACCCAGTACTTC
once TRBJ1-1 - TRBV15 CATRVELMNTEAFF TGTGCCACCCGGGTCGAGCTCATGAACACTGAAGCTTTCTTT
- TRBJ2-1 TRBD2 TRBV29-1 CSVDLAGGYNEQFF TGCAGCGTTGACCTAGCGGGGGGCTACAATGAGCAGTTCTTC
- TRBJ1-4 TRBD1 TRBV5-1 CASSGQGNEKLFF TGCGCCAGCTCTGGACAGGGTAATGAAAAACTGTTTTTT
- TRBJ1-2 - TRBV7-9 CASSLPSREAGTF TGTGCCAGCAGCTTACCCAGCCGGGAGGCTGGAACCTTC
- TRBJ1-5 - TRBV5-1 CASSSGQPNQPQHF TGCGCCAGCAGCTCTGGACAGCCTAATCAGCCCCAGCATTTT
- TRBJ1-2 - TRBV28 CASSFFSRRFLGGYTF TGTGCCAGCAGTTTCTTCTCTCGGAGGTTTCTTGGTGGCTACACCTTC
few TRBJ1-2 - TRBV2 CASTRDTNYGYTF TGTGCCAGCACCCGGGACACGAACTATGGCTACACCTTC
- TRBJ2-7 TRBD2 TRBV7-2 CASSWIPGLVLPEQYF TGTGCCAGCAGCTGGATCCCGGGACTAGTCCTACCCGAGCAGTACTTC
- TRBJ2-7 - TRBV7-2 CASSFSGASRPLDEQYF TGTGCCAGCAGCTTTTCTGGGGCGTCCCGCCCTTTGGACGAGCAGTACTTC
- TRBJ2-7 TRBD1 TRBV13 CASSLLKGQGSDEQYF TGTGCCAGCAGCTTACTAAAGGGACAGGGCTCTGACGAGCAGTACTTC
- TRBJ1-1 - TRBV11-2 CASSLIRSGQKKTEAFF TGTGCCAGCAGCTTAATCCGGAGTGGACAGAAAAAGACTGAAGCTTTCTTT
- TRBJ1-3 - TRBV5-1 CASSPQPGLSGNTIYF TGCGCCAGCAGCCCCCAACCCGGTCTCTCTGGAAACACCATATATTTT
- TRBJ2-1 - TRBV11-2 CASSLFVRSGLSEQFF TGTGCCAGCAGCTTATTTGTGAGAAGCGGGTTGAGTGAGCAGTTCTTC
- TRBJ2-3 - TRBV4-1 CASSQGTASPADTQYF TGCGCCAGCAGCCAAGGCACGGCTAGCCCAGCAGATACGCAGTATTTT
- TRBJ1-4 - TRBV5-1 CASSGQTNEKLFF TGCGCCAGCAGCGGACAGACTAATGAAAAACTGTTTTTT
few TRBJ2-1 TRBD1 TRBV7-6 CASSTGANEQFF TGTGCCAGCAGCACAGGGGCGAATGAGCAGTTCTTC
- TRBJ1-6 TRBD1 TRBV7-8 CASSLATGIYNSPLHF TGTGCCAGCAGCTTAGCGACAGGGATCTATAATTCACCCCTCCACTTT
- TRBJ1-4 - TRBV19 CASRSGATNEKLFF TGTGCCAGTAGATCAGGGGCAACTAATGAAAAACTGTTTTTT
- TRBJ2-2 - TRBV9 CASSVGLASTGELFF TGTGCCAGCAGCGTAGGGCTAGCCTCCACCGGGGAGCTGTTTTTT
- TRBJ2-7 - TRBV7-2 CASSSTVLSYEQYF TGTGCCAGCAGCTCGACAGTCCTTTCTTACGAGCAGTACTTC
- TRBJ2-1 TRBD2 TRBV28 CAYSSGRSYEQFF TGTGCTTACTCTAGCGGGAGGTCGTATGAGCAGTTCTTC
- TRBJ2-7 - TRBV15 CATSAGYSYEQYF TGTGCCACCAGCGCAGGTTATTCCTACGAGCAGTACTTC
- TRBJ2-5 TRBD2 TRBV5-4 CASTFPGGAETQYF TGTGCCAGCACTTTTCCGGGAGGTGCAGAGACCCAGTACTTC
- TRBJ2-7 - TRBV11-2 CASSLGEGVSYEQYF TGTGCCAGCAGCTTAGGAGAGGGTGTCTCCTACGAGCAGTACTTC
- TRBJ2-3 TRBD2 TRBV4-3 CASSPRLAKSTDTQYF TGCGCCAGCAGCCCGAGACTAGCGAAAAGCACAGATACGCAGTATTTT
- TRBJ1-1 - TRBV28 CASSSTTLTEAFF TGTGCCAGCAGTTCTACCACCCTCACTGAAGCTTTCTTT
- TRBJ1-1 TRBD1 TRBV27 CASRPKGRGTEAFF TGTGCCAGCAGACCCAAGGGCAGGGGGACTGAAGCTTTCTTT
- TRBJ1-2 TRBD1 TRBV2 CASSSGGYGYTF TGTGCCAGCAGTTCAGGGGGTTATGGCTACACCTTC